This record concerns one T cell receptor beta chain sequence. The antigen is undetermined. Germline CDR1 and CDR2: SGHRS and YFSETQ. This CDR3 region has 15 residues. V gave up 4 bases and J gave up 6 bases; unmatched junction bases: 6. The data belong to a study of identical twins. Study results and limitations: Low generation-probability sequences were in excess among twin-shared out-of-frame alpha sequences.

Addition of a universal primer site occurred through template switching, and cDNA carried unique molecular identifiers. TCRdb re-derived calls from the 5' RACE reads in MiXCR, one entry per CDR3 protein. The sample consists of 600,000 to 800,000 distinct CDR3 sequences, around 20% of them appearing once. The same data also contributed to another study, on T cells expressing NK-cell markers. That paper notes: In sorted CD3+CD56+NKG2C+, CD3+CD56+NKG2C- and CD3+CD56-NKG2C+ T cells, TCR beta repertoires were obtained. Top CD8+ clonotypes included the dominant CD3+CD56+NKG2C+ clonotypes in several donors.

The genes are TRBV5-1 and TRBJ2-1; 11 nucleotides line up with TRBD2. The receptor was derived from a woman younger than 35 in good health. The sequencing sample was made of PBMCs. CDR3 residues: CASSGLAGGTNEQFF. In nucleotides, the CDR3 is TGCGCCAGCAGCGGTCTAGCGGGAGGTACCAATGAGCAGTTCTTC.